A selection of T cell receptor beta chains follows, all from one sample in a study of cytomegalovirus exposure and HLA in healthy donors. Only in-frame clones appear in the TCRdb table, and some are missing; sequencing was by immunoSEQ multiplex PCR. Here the sample spans over 100,000 clones, around 70% being singletons. The sample was PBMCs. The receptors stem from a man aged 25-40 years in good health and CMV-seropositive. CDR3s include the opening cysteine and the closing phenylalanine or tryptophan. A D gene is named only where the DNA matches it firmly. Clone size is given for some rows only: seen once, a few or many times, or a class if the clone is expanded.

j_call d_call cdr3_length clone_size v_call cdr3_nt cdr3_aa
TRBJ2-3 TRBD2 15 NA TRBV11-3 TGTGCCAGCAGCGCGAGCGGGATCTCCGCAGATACGCAGTATTTT CASSASGISADTQYF
TRBJ2-2 NA 17 once TRBV9 TGTGCCAGCAGCCCGCTGGGGGGTCTCTCGGGCACCGGGGAGCTGTTTTTT CASSPLGGLSGTGELFF
TRBJ1-1 TRBD1 16 NA TRBV29-1 TGCAGCGCTCCGAACACCGGGACAGGGGGCGGTACTGAAGCTTTCTTT CSAPNTGTGGGTEAFF
TRBJ2-1 NA 16 NA TRBV30 TGTGCCTGGAGCCCTGGAGGAGGGGGCCTCGGGGCTGAGCAGTTCTTC CAWSPGGGGLGAEQFF
TRBJ2-2 NA 13 NA TRBV27 TGTGCCAGCAGTTTAACGAGATCCGGGGAGCTGTTTTTT CASSLTRSGELFF
TRBJ2-5 NA 15 NA TRBV29-1 TGCAGCGTTATACTTCTTGCTCCCCCAAGAGAGACCCAGTACTTC CSVILLAPPRETQYF
TRBJ1-3 NA 16 few TRBV9 TGTGCCAGCAGCGTAGAGAGACAGAGCTCTGGAAACACCATATATTTT CASSVERQSSGNTIYF
TRBJ1-5 NA 15 few TRBV19 TGTGCCAGTAGTCAACTGACAGTTAGCAATCAGCCCCAGCATTTT CASSQLTVSNQPQHF
TRBJ1-2 TRBD1 15 NA TRBV5-1 TGCGCCAGCACCCCCAGGGGGGCTGAGGGCTATGGCTACACCTTC CASTPRGAEGYGYTF
TRBJ1-5 NA 13 few TRBV7-2 TGTGCCAGCAGCTCAGGACAGAATCAGCCCCAGCATTTT CASSSGQNQPQHF
TRBJ1-2 NA 15 NA TRBV6-6 TGTGCCAGCAGTTACCCTGGAGAGGCGACCTATGGCTACACCTTC CASSYPGEATYGYTF
TRBJ1-1 NA 15 NA TRBV7-3 TGTGCCAGCAGCTTAATACGGACTATGAACACTGAAGCTTTCTTT CASSLIRTMNTEAFF
TRBJ2-3 NA 13 once TRBV6-5 TGTGCCAGCATGCGGTATGGCACAGATACGCAGTATTTT CASMRYGTDTQYF
TRBJ1-2 TRBD1 13 NA TRBV30 TGTGCCTGGAGTGCCGGGACAGGGTATGGCTACACCTTC CAWSAGTGYGYTF
TRBJ2-3 TRBD2 15 NA TRBV7-9 TGTGCCAGCAGCCCGGGACTAGCGGGAGTAGATACGCAGTATTTT CASSPGLAGVDTQYF
TRBJ1-5 TRBD1 18 NA TRBV6-1 TGTGCCAGCAGTGAAGCGAGTAGGGACAGGGGTTGGAATCAGCCCCAGCATTTT CASSEASRDRGWNQPQHF
TRBJ2-2 TRBD1 16 NA TRBV10-1 TGCGCCAGCAGTGAAGGGACAGGGACGAACACCGGGGAGCTGTTTTTT CASSEGTGTNTGELFF
TRBJ1-2 TRBD1 12 NA TRBV9 TGTGCCAGCGCGAAGGGGACAGATATCTACACCTTC CASAKGTDIYTF
TRBJ2-1 TRBD2 14 NA TRBV27 TGTGCCAGCATGCCTAGCGGGATATACAATGAGCAGTTCTTC CASMPSGIYNEQFF
TRBJ2-1 TRBD2 17 NA TRBV5-6 TGTGCCAGCAGCTACGGGGCAGCGGGAGTCATGGGCAATGAGCAGTTCTTC CASSYGAAGVMGNEQFF
TRBJ2-7 NA 15 NA TRBV9 TGTGCCAGCAGCGTAGGGGACTTGGGGGCCTACGAGCAGTACTTC CASSVGDLGAYEQYF
TRBJ1-2 TRBD1 15 NA TRBV7-9 TGTGCCAGCAGCATGCAGGGGGCACGGGCCTATGGCTACACCTTC CASSMQGARAYGYTF
TRBJ2-2 NA 14 NA TRBV6-6 TGTGCCAGCAGTTACATGGGGCCCACCGGGGAGCTGTTTTTT CASSYMGPTGELFF
TRBJ1-2 NA 13 few TRBV18 TGTGCCAGCTCACAGGGGGAAGGCTATGGCTACACCTTC CASSQGEGYGYTF
TRBJ2-5 TRBD2 15 NA TRBV5-1 TGCGCCAGCAGCCTAGGACTAGCGGGGTGGGAGACCCAGTACTTC CASSLGLAGWETQYF
TRBJ2-1 NA 13 few TRBV6-1 TGTGCCAGCCGGGGCGGGGGCCTTAATGAGCAGTTCTTC CASRGGGLNEQFF
TRBJ2-1 NA 13 NA TRBV29-1 TGCAGCGTTAATCGTGTTGTCAGGTATGAGCAGTTCTTC CSVNRVVRYEQFF
TRBJ1-4 NA 15 few TRBV9 TGTGCCAGCAGCGCCTCCGGGACATGGGATGAAAAACTGTTTTTT CASSASGTWDEKLFF
TRBJ2-1 NA 15 NA TRBV27 TGTGCCAGCAGTTTTGGGGGGAGCTCCTACAATGAGCAGTTCTTC CASSFGGSSYNEQFF
TRBJ2-3 TRBD2 15 NA TRBV9 TGTGCCAGCAGCGGCGGCGGGGGGTTCACAGATACGCAGTATTTT CASSGGGGFTDTQYF
TRBJ1-5 NA 13 NA TRBV2 TGTGCCAGCAGTGTTGACAGGAATCAGCCCCAGCATTTT CASSVDRNQPQHF
TRBJ1-2 TRBD1 11 NA TRBV29-1 TGCAGCGTACAGGGGTCCTATGGCTACACCTTC CSVQGSYGYTF
TRBJ1-2 NA 13 NA TRBV4-1 TGCGCCAGCAGCTACACAGGGAACTATGGCTACACCTTC CASSYTGNYGYTF
TRBJ1-5 TRBD1 16 NA TRBV29-1 TGCAGCGTTGAAGGGACAGGGAGTGGAGGCAATCAGCCCCAGCATTTT CSVEGTGSGGNQPQHF
TRBJ1-1 NA 13 NA TRBV2 TGTGCCAGCAGTGGGAGCATGAACACTGAAGCTTTCTTT CASSGSMNTEAFF
TRBJ1-2 NA 12 NA TRBV29-1 TGCAGCGTTATGGTGGCCTCCTATGGCTACACCTTC CSVMVASYGYTF
TRBJ2-3 NA 13 once TRBV10-1 TGCGCCCGCCTAGCGACTAGCACAGATACGCAGTATTTT CARLATSTDTQYF
TRBJ2-1 TRBD2 14 NA TRBV11-2 TGTGCCAGCAGCTCTATCCGGGGGGAAAGTGAGCAGTTCTTC CASSSIRGESEQFF
TRBJ1-6 TRBD1 13 NA TRBV5-1 TGCGCCAGCAGCTTGGGACAGGGTTCACCCCTCCACTTT CASSLGQGSPLHF
TRBJ2-1 TRBD2 18 NA TRBV6-4 TGTGCCAGCAGTGACTCGTCGCAGGGACTAGCGCCCTACAATGAGCAGTTCTTC CASSDSSQGLAPYNEQFF
TRBJ1-5 TRBD1 19 NA TRBV6-1 TGTGCCAGCAGTGAAGCGGGAGACAGGGGCAGGGTGAGCAATCAGCCCCAGCATTTT CASSEAGDRGRVSNQPQHF